These 27 T cell receptor beta chains were all obtained from the same sample, sequenced in a study of cytomegalovirus exposure and HLA in healthy donors. Primers for the PCR totalled 60 Vbeta and 13 Jbeta. The assay was immunoSEQ multiplex PCR, and TCRdb's table has in-frame clones only and misses some. The repertoire holds 40,000 or so clones, with approximately 79% as singletons. The sequenced sample was PBMCs. The receptors come from a woman aged 25 to 39 in good health and CMV-seropositive.

The CDR3, as DNA: TGTGCCAGTAGTTTGTCCGGGACAGGGGGAGTGCATGGCTACACCTTC. As protein: CASSLSGTGGVHGYTF. This chain uses TRBV19 with TRBJ1-2, with TRBD1 identical over 11 bases. Germline V lookup: CDR1 LNHDA, CDR2 SQIVND (reference sequence). Trimming took 5 bases from V and 6 from J; bases not matched to a gene: 11. The CDR3 sequence is 16 residues long.

The chain carries TRBV27 and TRBJ2-2, with 15 bases aligning to TRBD2. This CDR3 is built from 21 residues. CDR1 and CDR2 (germline): MNHEY, SMNVEV (reference sequence). V was clipped by 3 bases and J by 7 bases; unmatched bases: 18. The CDR3, as DNA: TGTGCCAGCAGTTTCAACAGGCGAATAGGACTAGCGGGGGGGCCGGGCGGGGAGCTGTTTTTT. It specifies CASSFNRRIGLAGGPGGELFF.

This chain uses TRBV19 with TRBJ2-5, with TRBD2 as a possible D gene (5 bases). Matching the DNA end better, TRBJ2-7 makes the J call doubtful. CDR3 length: 16 amino acids. CDR1 is LNHDA and CDR2 is SQIVND in the germline V gene (reference sequence). Here the CDR3 reads CASSISGRSSSYEQYF. CDR3 nucleotides: TGTGCCAGTAGTATAAGCGGACGATCAAGCTCCTACGAGCAGTACTTC.

The chain couples TRBV5-1 to TRBJ2-3, with 10 bases matching TRBD2. V shed 5 bases and J 1 base; nucleotides not matched to a gene: 10. This CDR3 comprises 17 residues. CDR1 and CDR2 from the germline V gene are SGHRS and YFSETQ. CDR3 in amino acids: CASRFFPGTSGTDTQYF. CDR3 DNA: TGCGCCAGCAGGTTCTTCCCCGGGACTAGCGGCACAGATACGCAGTATTTT. Using reference TRBV5-1 and TRBJ2-3 for the parts outside the CDR3, the full variable domain is KAGVTQTPRYLIKTRGQQVTLSCSPISGHRSVSWYQQTPGQGLQFLFEYFSETQRNKGNFPGRFSGRQFSNSRSEMNVSTLELGDSALYLCASRFFPGTSGTDTQYFGPGTRLTVL.

This clone was detected only a few times. The chain couples TRBV14 to TRBJ1-1; D ambiguous. Germline CDR1 reads SGHDN; CDR2 reads FVKESK. V lost 3 bases and J 4 bases, leaving 9 bases between the germline ends. The CDR3 runs to 13 residues. The CDR3 is CASSQTPGTEAFF. CDR3 DNA: TGTGCCAGCAGCCAGACCCCGGGCACTGAAGCTTTCTTT. The variable domain in full, with the rest retrieved from reference TRBV14 and TRBJ1-1, is EAGVTQFPSHSVIEKGQTVTLRCDPISGHDNLYWYRRVMGKEIKFLLHFVKESKQDESGMPNNRFLAERTGGTYSTLKVQPAELEDSGVYFCASSQTPGTEAFFGQGTRLTVV.

This chain links TRBV13 with TRBJ1-6; 7 nucleotides align to TRBD1. Germline loops: CDR1 PRHDT, CDR2 FYEKMQ (reference sequence). The CDR3 extends over 15 amino acids. The junction had 7 bases not matched to a gene; V was cut back by 4 bases and J by 7 bases. The CDR3 sequence: CASSSTGQLNSPLHF. The CDR3 DNA reads TGTGCCAGCAGCTCTACGGGACAGCTCAATTCACCCCTCCACTTT.

This sequence joins TRBV5-1 and TRBJ2-1; D might be TRBD1 (6 bases). This CDR3 is built from 15 residues. V was shortened by 0 bases and J by 4 bases, with 11 bases between the two germline ends. Germline CDR1 and CDR2: SGHRS and YFSETQ. The CDR3: CASSLAGQTYNEQFF. CDR3 coding DNA: TGCGCCAGCAGCTTGGCCGGACAGACATACAATGAGCAGTTCTTC. Looking up the rest from reference TRBV5-1 and TRBJ2-1 gives the full variable domain: KAGVTQTPRYLIKTRGQQVTLSCSPISGHRSVSWYQQTPGQGLQFLFEYFSETQRNKGNFPGRFSGRQFSNSRSEMNVSTLELGDSALYLCASSLAGQTYNEQFFGPGTRLTVL.

A few counts support this clone. V gene TRBV7-9 combines with J gene TRBJ2-7, with D possibly matching TRBD1 (6 bases). Germline V gives CDR1 SEHNR, CDR2 FQNEAQ (reference sequence). V was cut by 0 bases and J by 6 bases, with 15 bases left in between. CDR3 length: 15 residues. The CDR3 is CASSLAGASDREQYF. The CDR3 DNA reads TGTGCCAGCAGCTTAGCGGGGGCTTCTGACCGCGAGCAGTACTTC.

This clone was found once. The gene calls are TRBV30 and TRBJ1-2; D gene unclear. With 2 bases removed from V and 2 bases from J, the gap between germline ends came to 9 bases. CDR1 and CDR2 (germline): GTSNPN, SVGIG (reference sequence). The CDR3 has 13 residues. CDR3: CAWSPGLNYGYTF. The CDR3 bases are TGTGCCTGGAGTCCCGGGTTGAACTATGGCTACACCTTC. Combining the CDR3 with reference TRBV30 and TRBJ1-2 gives the whole variable domain SQTIHQWPATLVQPVGSPLSLECTVEGTSNPNLYWYRQAAGRGLQLLFYSVGIGQISSEVPQNLSASRPQDRQFILSSKKLLLSDSGFYLCAWSPGLNYGYTFGSGTRLTVV.

V and J are TRBV6-9 and TRBJ2-2; D is possibly TRBD2 (7 bases). From germline, CDR1 is MNHGY and CDR2 SVAAGI. The CDR3 length is 20 residues. V lost 2 bases and J lost 0, with 22 bases in between. The CDR3 bases are TGTGCCAGCAGTTATGAGGGGGGGAAAAAACCAGACGCGAACACCGGGGAGCTGTTTTTT. It is translated as CASSYEGGKKPDANTGELFF.

The rearrangement uses TRBV5-1 and TRBJ1-2; 10 bases agree with TRBD1. With V trimmed by 4 bases and J by 5 bases, 5 bases remained unmatched. The CDR3 has 14 residues. Germline V gives CDR1 SGHRS, CDR2 YFSETQ. The CDR3 DNA reads as TGCGCCAGCAGCGGCCGGACAGGGGGATATGGCTACACCTTC. This codes for CASSGRTGGYGYTF.

The chain combines TRBV2 with TRBJ2-7, with D possibly TRBD1 on 6 matching bases. Trimming shortened V by 5 bases and J by 6 bases, and 14 bases separated the two germline ends. CDR1 SNHLY and CDR2 FYNNEI come from the germline V gene. The CDR3 runs 13 residues. The CDR3 region has the DNA TGTGCCAGCAGTCCGAGGGGGTTACTCGAGCAGTACTTC. Translated: CASSPRGLLEQYF.

There are a few counts of this clone. The rearrangement uses TRBV7-9 and TRBJ2-3, with TRBD2 matching over 10 bases. CDR3 size: 16 residues. V was clipped by 5 bases and J by 3 bases; unmatched bases: 8. Germline V CDR1 and CDR2: SEHNR, FQNEAQ (reference sequence). The CDR3 coding sequence is TGTGCCAGCAGCCTTCTCCCGGGACTAGCGACAGATACGCAGTATTTT. This translates into CASSLLPGLATDTQYF.

The chain carries TRBV7-2 and TRBJ2-5; D unclear. V shed 2 bases and J shed 4 bases, with 5 bases lying between them. Germline V gene lookup returns CDR1 SGHTA and CDR2 FQGNSA. The CDR3 is made up of 12 amino acids. As DNA, the CDR3 is TGTGCCAGCAGCTTATTCGGAGAGACCCAGTACTTC. Residues: CASSLFGETQYF.

The gene calls are TRBV2 and TRBJ1-4; TRBD1 is a possible D gene (6 bases). Trimming shortened V by 7 bases and J by 5 bases, and 8 bases separated the two germline ends. This CDR3 has 12 residues. Germline-derived CDR1 and CDR2 are SNHLY and FYNNEI. In nucleotides, the CDR3 is TGTGCCAGCAAGGGGGGGAATGAAAAACTGTTTTTT. Translating it yields CASKGGNEKLFF.

This chain uses TRBV5-1 with TRBJ2-2, with TRBD2 matching over 7 bases. J was trimmed by 3 bases and V by 4 bases; bases with no gene match: 9. The germline V gene has CDR1 SGHRS and CDR2 YFSETQ. The CDR3 runs to 16 residues. The CDR3 here is CASSRRAGSDTGELFF. The CDR3 coding sequence is TGCGCCAGCAGCAGAAGAGCGGGAAGTGACACCGGGGAGCTGTTTTTT.

The V call is TRBV7-2, the J call TRBJ2-2; 10 bases map to TRBD2. J gave up 1 base and V 3 bases, and 2 bases lay outside the gene matches. Germline CDR1 is SGHTA and CDR2 is FQGNSA. CDR3 length: 16 amino acids. The CDR3 is CASSFLAGGNTGELFF. In DNA, the CDR3 is TGTGCCAGCAGCTTCTTAGCGGGGGGGAACACCGGGGAGCTGTTTTTT.

This clone was seen a single time. The genes are TRBV29-1 and TRBJ2-1; no clear D. Trimming pared 0 bases from V and 0 bases from J, leaving 9 bases between. Germline loops: CDR1 SQVTM, CDR2 ANQGSEA. This CDR3 region has 15 residues. CDR3 sequence: CSVEDPRSSYNEQFF. Written as DNA, the CDR3 is TGCAGCGTTGAAGATCCAAGGAGCTCCTACAATGAGCAGTTCTTC.

The V gene is TRBV7-2, the J gene TRBJ2-2; TRBD2 is a possible D gene (5 bases). The CDR3 totals 16 residues. Trimming cost V 3 bases and J 1 base, with 12 bases left between them. CDR1 SGHTA and CDR2 FQGNSA come from the germline V gene. The CDR3, as DNA: TGTGCCAGCAGCTTTTTCCCGAGCGGGAACACCGGGGAGCTGTTTTTT. Translated: CASSFFPSGNTGELFF.

V gene TRBV2 combines with J gene TRBJ2-1; 9 nucleotides agree with TRBD2. With 5 bases clipped from V and 8 bases from J, the junction kept 7 bases outside the gene matches. The CDR3 runs to 14 residues. Germline CDR1 reads SNHLY; CDR2 reads FYNNEI. In DNA, the CDR3 is TGTGCCAGCAGTCTTATGACTAGCGGCGATGAGCAGTTCTTC. Its translation: CASSLMTSGDEQFF.

The chain has TRBV29-1 and TRBJ2-1, with D possibly matching TRBD2 (5 bases). V lost 4 bases and J lost 0, with 13 bases in between. The CDR3 sequence is 15 residues long. Germline V gives CDR1 SQVTM, CDR2 ANQGSEA. The chain's CDR3 is CSVALAHSSYNEQFF. In nucleotides, the CDR3 is TGCAGCGTTGCCCTAGCCCATAGCTCCTACAATGAGCAGTTCTTC.

This chain links TRBV28 with TRBJ2-6, with D possibly being TRBD1 (7 bases). The germline V and J ends were trimmed by 5 bases and 3 bases, with 14 bases remaining between them. Germline CDR1 and CDR2: MDHEN and SYDVKM. This CDR3 has 16 amino acids. DNA for the CDR3: TGTGCCAGCAGTGTGACAGGGAGGCTTGGGGCCAACGTCCTGACTTTC. It specifies CASSVTGRLGANVLTF. Variable domain in full (rest from reference TRBV28 and TRBJ2-6): DVKVTQSSRYLVKRTGEKVFLECVQDMDHENMFWYRQDPGLGLRLIYFSYDVKMKEKGDIPEGYSVSREKKERFSLILESASTNQTSMYLCASSVTGRLGANVLTFGAGSRLTVL.

The rearrangement joins TRBV11-3 to TRBJ2-1; D may be TRBD1 (6 bases). Germline values: CDR1 SGHNT, CDR2 YENEEA. CDR3 length equals 14 residues. V was pared by 5 bases and J by 4 bases, with 12 bases between. CDR3 DNA: TGTGCCAGCAGCCCAGGGGACACGTACAATGAGCAGTTCTTC. Protein product: CASSPGDTYNEQFF.

This chain uses TRBV15 with TRBJ1-1; 11 bases are a match to TRBD1. Trimming cost V 1 base and J 6 bases; bases outside gene matches: 7. The CDR3 extends over 16 amino acids. Germline-derived CDR1 and CDR2 are LNHNV and YYDKDF (reference sequence). The CDR3 protein is CATSRGPGQGGSEAFF. CDR3 DNA: TGTGCCACCAGCAGAGGGCCGGGACAGGGGGGATCTGAAGCTTTCTTT. Combining the CDR3 with reference TRBV15 and TRBJ1-1 gives the whole variable domain DAMVIQNPRYQVTQFGKPVTLSCSQTLNHNVMYWYQQKSSQAPKLLFHYYDKDFNNEADTPDNFQSRRPNTSFCFLDIRSPGLGDTAMYLCATSRGPGQGGSEAFFGQGTRLTVV.

The chain carries TRBV27 and TRBJ2-3; 13 bases fit TRBD2. CDR1 is MNHEY and CDR2 is SMNVEV in the germline V gene (reference sequence). The CDR3 runs 16 residues. With V trimmed by 3 bases and J by 4 bases, 4 bases remained unmatched. CDR3 bases: TGTGCCAGCAGTTTTTCTGGACTAGCGGGAGCAGATACGCAGTATTTT. Its translation: CASSFSGLAGADTQYF.

This clone was counted between two and nine times. The V gene is TRBV18, the J gene TRBJ1-1; 7 nucleotides line up with TRBD1. This CDR3 has 16 residues. Germline loops: CDR1 KGHSH, CDR2 LQKENI. The trim removed 4 bases at V and 2 bases at J, leaving 10 bases unmatched. CDR3 sequence: CASSLGTADVNTEAFF. The CDR3 DNA reads as TGTGCCAGCTCACTTGGGACAGCTGATGTAAACACTGAAGCTTTCTTT.

On this clone itself: This CDR3 is also generated by other DNA sequences in the sample. This chain links TRBV7-9 with TRBJ2-7; TRBD1 aligns across 8 bases. The CDR3 is 14 amino acids. With 1 base clipped from V and 3 bases from J, the junction kept 2 bases outside the gene matches. Germline V CDR1 and CDR2: SEHNR, FQNEAQ (reference sequence). For the CDR3, the DNA is TGTGCCAGCAGCTTAGGGACAGGGATCTACGAGCAGTACTTC. Residues: CASSLGTGIYEQYF.